The 18 T cell receptor beta chains below all came from one sample that was sequenced in a study. Via MiXCR, TCRdb re-called the 5' RACE reads, giving one row per CDR3 protein. Of some 37,000 distinct CDR3 sequences listed, approximately 20% are singletons. The specimen sequenced was naive CD4+ T cells sorted from a lymph node. Subset given: naive CD4+ T cells, CD4+CD45RA+CD25-. Receptors originate from a female donor with breast cancer.

Only one count was recorded for this clonotype. Germline and junction disagree at one end, which may indicate a read error. This chain links TRBV5-1 with TRBJ1-4, with D perhaps matching TRBD1 (6 bases). CDR1 SGHRS and CDR2 YFSETQ come from the germline V gene. The CDR3 length is 14 residues. This CDR3 reads CASSPQGTGERLFF. Here the CDR3 DNA reads TGCGCCAGCAGCCCGCAGGGGACCGGTGAAAGACTGTTTTTT.

The V gene is TRBV2, the J gene TRBJ1-5; weak D call: TRBD1 (6 bases). Germline V gene lookup returns CDR1 SNHLY and CDR2 FYNNEI. V was trimmed by 6 bases and J by 7 bases, leaving 16 bases between them. The CDR3 is 14 amino acids. The CDR3 loop is CASRSYQGNQPQHF. CDR3 DNA sequence: TGTGCCAGCAGATCATATCAGGGGAACCAGCCCCAGCATTTT. Combining the CDR3 with reference TRBV2 and TRBJ1-5 gives the whole variable domain EPEVTQTPSHQVTQMGQEVILRCVPISNHLYFYWYRQILGQKVEFLVSFYNNEISEKSEIFDDQFSVERPDGSNFTLKIRSTKLEDSAMYFCASRSYQGNQPQHFGDGTRLSIL.

The V call is TRBV6-5, the J call TRBJ2-2, with 8 bases matching TRBD1. The CDR3 runs 15 residues. V lost 8 bases, J lost 0 bases, and 5 bases stayed unmatched. CDR1 and CDR2 from the germline V gene are MNHEY and SVGAGI. CDR3: CASGVDRANTGELFF. The CDR3 nucleotides are TGTGCCAGCGGGGTGGACAGGGCGAACACCGGGGAGCTGTTTTTT.

As regards this clonotype: One end of the junction fails to match germline, which may point to a read error. V and J are TRBV28 and TRBJ2-4; 10 bases map to TRBD1. This CDR3 has 14 amino acids. CDR1 is MDHEN and CDR2 is SYDVKM in the germline V gene. This CDR3 is CAGRPLWTGGIQYF. The CDR3 DNA reads TGTGCCGGCAGACCTCTTTGGACAGGGGGCATTCAGTACTTC.

This clonotype appeared many times. This chain joins TRBV20-1 and TRBJ2-7; 9 bases fit TRBD1. The germline gives CDR1 DFQATT, CDR2 SNEGSKA (reference sequence). The CDR3 totals 15 residues. V dropped 1 base and J dropped 5; count of bases not matched to a gene: 9. The DNA for the CDR3 is TGCAGTGCTAGAGCCCCAGGACAGGGGAGGGACGAGCAGTACTTC. The encoded protein is CSARAPGQGRDEQYF.

The rearrangement joins TRBV11-2 to TRBJ1-1; D is possibly TRBD1 (6 bases). Deletions cut 0 bases from V and 5 bases from J, with 13 bases between. Germline V CDR1 and CDR2: SGHAT, FQNNGV. The CDR3 has 15 amino acids. The CDR3 DNA sequence: TGTGCCAGCAGCTTAGAGCAGGGGAGGGGAACTGAAGCTTTCTTT. Amino acids: CASSLEQGRGTEAFF.

This clonotype was seen ten or more times. The chain recombines TRBV5-1 with TRBJ1-1, with D unclear. Germline CDR1 is SGHRS and CDR2 is YFSETQ. Between the trimmed V and J ends, which lost 5 bases and 4 bases, there was a span of 12 bases. The CDR3 covers 13 residues. Here the CDR3 reads CASSLQRATEAFF. DNA for the CDR3: TGCGCCAGCAGTCTACAGCGGGCCACTGAAGCTTTCTTT.

This chain links TRBV4-2 with TRBJ1-4; D perhaps matches TRBD1 (5 bases). Germline V gene lookup returns CDR1 LGHNA and CDR2 YNFKEQ. With 0 bases removed from V and 4 bases from J, the gap between germline ends came to 9 bases. The CDR3 covers 15 residues. The CDR3 sequence: CASSQEPGLNEKLFF. The CDR3 coding sequence is TGTGCCAGCAGCCAAGAACCGGGACTTAATGAAAAACTGTTTTTT.

The rearrangement joins TRBV6-6 to TRBJ1-4; D call uncertain. The V gene's germline CDR1 is MNHNY and CDR2 SVGAGI (reference sequence). With 6 bases removed from V and 14 bases from J, the gap between germline ends came to 28 bases. The CDR3 sequence is 16 residues long. This CDR3 is CASSSYSDGRSEGLFF. Here the CDR3 DNA reads TGTGCCAGCAGCTCCTACTCGGACGGCCGAAGCGAGGGTCTGTTTTTT.

V and J are TRBV15 and TRBJ2-3; D is unclear. CDR3 length: 15 amino acids. V was shortened by 1 base and J by 2 bases, with 10 bases between the two germline ends. Germline CDR1 and CDR2: LNHNV and YYDKDF (reference sequence). The CDR3 spells CATSRGMELTDTQYF. The CDR3 DNA sequence: TGTGCCACCAGCAGAGGTATGGAACTCACAGATACGCAGTATTTT.

This clonotype was detected a few times. V usage is TRBV12-3 or TRBV12-4 and J usage is TRBJ2-1; the D gene is possibly TRBD1 (6 bases). The CDR3 is 13 amino acids. Between the trimmed V and J ends, which lost 1 base and 7 bases, there was a span of 8 bases. The CDR3 bases are TGTGCCAGCAGTTTAGGGACAGCGAATGAGCAGTTCTTC. Protein sequence: CASSLGTANEQFF.

The chain carries TRBV5-5 and TRBJ2-3, with D hard to call. CDR1 and CDR2 (germline): SGHKS, YYEKEE (reference sequence). V was pared by 4 bases and J by 0 bases, with 12 bases between. This CDR3 is built from 15 residues. CDR3 in amino acids: CASSPELSSTDTQYF. In DNA, the CDR3 is TGTGCCAGCAGCCCGGAGCTCAGTAGCACAGATACGCAGTATTTT.

Comments on this clonotype: In this CDR3 the conserved last residue, phenylalanine or tryptophan, is missing, so a read error is likely. The DNA is left out, because the CDR3 cannot be placed on it with certainty; the CDR3 is given as TCRdb lists it. The J gene is TRBJ2-1, the V gene TRBV6-5; the table's D call, TRBD2, was not checked against the DNA. With termini counted, the CDR3 has 9 amino acids. Germline assignment: CDR1 MNHEY and CDR2 SVGAGI. CDR3 loop: CASSPVRTS.

This clonotype was counted a few times. V usage is TRBV5-1 and J usage is TRBJ2-7; the D call may be TRBD1 or TRBD2 (5 bases each). Trimming pared 2 bases from V and 3 bases from J, leaving 15 bases between. The V gene's germline CDR1 is SGHRS and CDR2 YFSETQ. The CDR3 runs 15 residues. CDR3 region: CASSFRWDVIYEQYF. The CDR3 nucleotides read TGCGCCAGCAGCTTTAGGTGGGACGTAATCTACGAGCAGTACTTC.

This clonotype appeared many times. The chain joins TRBV20-1 to TRBJ1-1, with D hard to call. This CDR3 region has 12 residues. The V end lost 3 bases, the J end lost 2 bases, and 7 bases lay between the germline ends. Per the germline V gene, CDR1 is DFQATT and CDR2 is SNEGSKA (reference sequence). CDR3 sequence reads: CSASLQNTEAFF. CDR3 nucleotides: TGCAGTGCTAGTCTCCAAAACACTGAAGCTTTCTTT.

The table lists this clonotype with a few counts. The chain carries TRBV4-2 and TRBJ2-7, with D perhaps TRBD1 (6 bases). This CDR3 contains 15 residues. Germline values: CDR1 LGHNA, CDR2 YNFKEQ. Trimming shortened V by 4 bases and J by 1 base, and 14 bases separated the two germline ends. CDR3 coding DNA: TGTGCCAGCAGCCGCTTCCGGGACATTTCCTACGAGCAGTACTTC. This translates into CASSRFRDISYEQYF.

Worth noting for this clonotype: The junction does not match germline at one end; this may be a read error. This chain links TRBV5-1 with TRBJ1-1; D is undetermined. Germline V gene sequence: CDR1 SGHRS, CDR2 YFSETQ. There are 14 residues in the CDR3. CDR3 protein: CASSPEPGITEASF. For the CDR3, the DNA is TGCGCCAGCAGCCCGGAGCCCGGTATAACTGAAGCTTCCTTT.

This chain links TRBV10-3 with TRBJ1-4; 9 bases are shared with TRBD1. Germline lookup yields CDR1 ENHRY and CDR2 SYGVKD. This CDR3 contains 16 residues. The trim removed 3 bases at V and 8 bases at J, leaving 10 bases unmatched. This CDR3 is CAISDPGQGKAEKLFF. The CDR3 coding sequence is TGTGCCATCAGTGACCCCGGACAGGGGAAAGCGGAAAAACTGTTTTTT.